The source of this T cell receptor (beta chain) is a study of blood T cell repertoires in COVID-19. Germline V gene data show CDR1 as SNHLY and CDR2 as FYNNEI. Trimming shortened V by 3 bases and J by 6 bases, and 9 bases separated the two germline ends. The CDR3 is made up of 12 amino acids. Source study methods: How many nucleated cells were present was estimated from reference gene primer amplification. Measured with immunoSEQ multiplex PCR; TCRdb has only the in-frame clones, and not every one. The DNA gave D and trimming, while V, J and clone size come from that table. This sample has a few hundred thousand clones; more than 70% occur once, and the top ten carry less than 3.5%.

The sequence derives from a man aged 45-60 years with active or convalescent COVID-19. This chain joins TRBV2 and TRBJ2-7; D is perhaps TRBD1 (6 bases). Sequenced input: peripheral blood. The CDR3 nucleotides read TGTGCCAGCAGTGATCAAGGGGGCGAGCAGTACTTC. It specifies CASSDQGGEQYF.